This T cell receptor beta chain was captured in a study of T cell responses to AZD1222 COVID-19 vaccine. Profiled with immunoSEQ multiplex PCR; TCRdb holds only in-frame clones, not every one. The sample contains about 77,000 clones, approximately 92% of which appear only once. On this clone itself: Its antigen is currently unknown.

Regarding the study as a whole: Donors were largely white British and mainly female; clonal diversity was possibly underestimated. Recipients of AZD1222 seropositive at baseline numbered only five or six.

The sequence was collected from an adult who received the AZD1222 COVID-19 vaccine. The sequenced sample was peripheral blood, obtained 28 days after the second AZD1222 dose.

The CDR3 DNA sequence: TGCGCCAGCAGCCAGAACGGCCTTAGCGCCTACAATGAGCAGTTCTTC. Its protein is CASSQNGLSAYNEQFF. The gene calls are TRBV5-1 and TRBJ2-1, with D tentatively TRBD2 (5 bases). Germline V gene sequence: CDR1 SGHRS, CDR2 YFSETQ. The V gene lost 4 bases and the J gene lost 2 bases, with 16 bases spanning the gap. The CDR3 extends over 16 amino acids.